A single TCR beta chain is shown here with its context. The antigen is not known. RNA transcripts gave rise to amplified TCR beta CDR3 regions. During a first-round RT-PCR of the TCR CDR3, the HTBI primer set was used. TCRdb passed the multiplex PCR reads through MiXCR, listing each CDR3 protein once. The sample holds about 350,000 distinct CDR3 sequences, about 15% seen once. This record comes from a study of T cells in Graves' hyperthyroidism and ophthalmopathy. With V trimmed by 0 bases and J by 3 bases, 7 bases remained unmatched. The CDR3 spans 17 residues. Germline V CDR1 and CDR2: SGHRS, YFSETQ. General study points: Blood also showed most of the thyroid clonotypes that were expanded above 0.001.

Over 18 months, lack of ophthalmopathy progression marked Graves' hyperthyroidism as stable. This sequence joins TRBV5-1 and TRBJ2-3; TRBD1 matches 10 bases. Sequencing was performed on blood. This clonotype was obtained from a woman between 25 and 40 years old with Graves' hyperthyroidism. The CDR3 loop is CASSLGPDRGHTDTQYF. CDR3 nucleotide sequence: TGCGCCAGCAGCTTGGGGCCTGACAGGGGGCATACAGATACGCAGTATTTT.